Included here is one T cell receptor (beta chain) sequence, with context. These data originate in a study of blood T cell repertoires in COVID-19. Study as a whole: COVID-19 samples, acute and convalescent, were from the United States, Italy and Spain. Sources were T cells, B-cell-depleted T cells, or PBMCs; the material itself was cDNA or gDNA.

Original processing methods: The authors estimated nucleated cell counts from reference gene primer amplification. The data were produced by immunoSEQ multiplex PCR, yet TCRdb's version contains in-frame clones alone and is incomplete. V, J and clone size reflect that table, while D and trimming were determined from the DNA. The profile shows more than 90,000 clones, about 85% of them singletons. V lost 1 base to trimming and J lost 0 bases, with 9 bases between them. This CDR3 has 16 amino acids. Per germline, CDR1 LGHNA and CDR2 YNFKEQ. Sequencing was done on a sample of peripheral blood. The receptor was isolated from a human donor in a cohort sampled during active COVID-19. The V and J genes are TRBV4-2 and TRBJ2-2; D might be TRBD1 (5 bases). This chain's CDR3 is CASSQGQGTNTGELFF. The CDR3 bases are TGTGCCAGCAGCCAAGGGCAGGGTACGAACACCGGGGAGCTGTTTTTT.